These T cell receptor beta chains were read from a single sample in a study of cytomegalovirus exposure and HLA in healthy donors. The data were produced by immunoSEQ multiplex PCR, yet TCRdb's version contains in-frame clones alone and is incomplete. The sample consists of 160,000 or so clones, roughly four fifths of them appearing once. Source material: PBMCs. The source is a male donor in good health and CMV-seropositive. Each CDR3 is given with its conserved first and last residue. A D gene is named only where the DNA matches it firmly. Rows give clone size only sometimes, using once, few, many, or a class for an expanded clone.

D	J	V	size	CDR3	DNA
-	TRBJ1-4	TRBV2	-	CASIGVGSSFEKLFF	TGTGCCAGCATAGGGGTCGGCAGTAGTTTTGAAAAACTGTTTTTT
TRBD2	TRBJ2-2	TRBV7-8	-	CASSPRDSGGSNTGELFF	TGTGCCAGCAGCCCCCGGGATAGCGGGGGATCGAACACCGGGGAGCTGTTTTTT
TRBD1	TRBJ2-1	TRBV10-1	-	CASSEARASRGEQFF	TGCGCCAGCAGTGAGGCCCGGGCTTCCAGGGGGGAGCAGTTCTTC
TRBD1	TRBJ2-7	TRBV6-6	-	CASSYIPTGGYYEQYF	TGTGCCAGCAGTTACATTCCGACAGGGGGCTACTACGAGCAGTACTTC
-	TRBJ1-5	TRBV6-5	-	CASRPSRGSNQPQHF	TGTGCCAGCAGGCCCTCCAGGGGTAGCAATCAGCCCCAGCATTTT
TRBD1	TRBJ1-3	TRBV7-2	-	CASSPDRPSGNTIYF	TGTGCCAGCAGCCCGGACAGGCCCTCTGGAAACACCATATATTTT
-	TRBJ1-6	TRBV9	once	CASSSNGGPNSPLHF	TGTGCCAGCAGCTCAAACGGGGGGCCTAATTCACCCCTCCACTTT
TRBD1	TRBJ1-1	TRBV6-4	-	CASSADRGTEAFF	TGTGCCAGCAGTGCTGACAGGGGGACTGAAGCTTTCTTT
TRBD1	TRBJ1-1	TRBV5-4	-	CASSPRTGSNTEAFF	TGTGCCAGCAGCCCCAGGACAGGGTCCAACACTGAAGCTTTCTTT
-	TRBJ2-2	TRBV10-1	-	CASSEGPGELFF	TGCGCCAGCAGTGAGGGCCCCGGGGAGCTGTTTTTT
TRBD2	TRBJ2-3	TRBV10-3	-	CASKATSGILDTQYF	TGTGCCTCCAAGGCTACTAGCGGGATTCTAGATACGCAGTATTTT
-	TRBJ2-2	TRBV5-1	-	CASSLRQAPGELFF	TGCGCCAGCAGCTTGAGACAGGCCCCCGGGGAGCTGTTTTTT
-	TRBJ1-2	TRBV2	-	CASSPFGEYGYTF	TGTGCCAGCAGCCCATTTGGGGAGTATGGCTACACCTTC
-	TRBJ2-1	TRBV9	-	CASSPHLQRLYNEQFF	TGTGCCAGCAGCCCCCACTTGCAACGCCTCTACAATGAGCAGTTCTTC
-	TRBJ1-5	TRBV7-2	few	CASSLAVGGNQPQHF	TGTGCCAGCAGCTTAGCGGTAGGAGGGAATCAGCCCCAGCATTTT
-	TRBJ2-1	TRBV4-3	-	CARRRSVMLAYNEQFF	TGCGCCAGGAGGCGGTCCGTGATGTTAGCCTACAATGAGCAGTTCTTC
TRBD1	TRBJ1-4	TRBV18	-	CASSPMMGQTLEKLFF	TGTGCCAGCTCACCGATGATGGGACAGACTCTAGAAAAACTGTTTTTT
-	TRBJ1-2	TRBV5-1	-	CASSQDTGTNYGYTF	TGCGCCAGCAGCCAGGATACCGGGACTAACTATGGCTACACCTTC
TRBD2	TRBJ2-3	TRBV7-9	-	CASSLGTSGRWDTQYF	TGTGCCAGCAGCTTGGGAACTAGCGGGAGATGGGATACGCAGTATTTT
TRBD1	TRBJ1-3	TRBV6-5	-	CASSYSGDSSGNTIYF	TGTGCCAGCAGTTACTCAGGGGACAGCTCTGGAAACACCATATATTTT
-	TRBJ1-5	TRBV19	-	CATGREKEFNQPQHF	TGTGCCACAGGGCGGGAAAAGGAGTTCAATCAGCCCCAGCATTTT
-	TRBJ2-7	TRBV28	-	CASRPGLFYEQYF	TGTGCCAGCAGGCCGGGACTTTTCTACGAGCAGTACTTC
-	TRBJ2-6	TRBV30	once	CAWSMIGWGRNTGANGLTF	TGTGCCTGGAGTATGATTGGATGGGGCAGAAACACTGGGGCCAACGGCCTGACTTTC
TRBD1	TRBJ2-2	TRBV4-3	-	CASSQDQGANTGELFF	TGCGCCAGCAGCCAAGATCAGGGGGCAAACACCGGGGAGCTGTTTTTT
TRBD2	TRBJ2-2	TRBV28	-	CASSYQLAGNTGELFF	TGTGCCAGCAGTTACCAGTTAGCGGGGAACACCGGGGAGCTGTTTTTT
-	TRBJ2-7	TRBV15	few	CATSRDPGYSYEQYF	TGTGCCACCAGCAGAGATCCAGGGTATTCGTACGAGCAGTACTTC
-	TRBJ1-2	TRBV14	-	CASSQDGRIVRAPNYGYTF	TGTGCCAGCAGCCAAGATGGGCGGATTGTCAGGGCCCCTAACTATGGCTACACCTTC
TRBD1	TRBJ2-5	TRBV9	-	CASSLQGKETQYF	TGTGCCAGCAGCCTACAGGGGAAAGAGACCCAGTACTTC
-	TRBJ1-1	TRBV2	few	CASSEQNTEAFF	TGTGCCAGCAGTGAACAAAACACTGAAGCTTTCTTT
TRBD1	TRBJ1-5	TRBV10-3	-	CAISESGDRGDQPQHF	TGTGCCATCAGTGAGTCTGGGGACAGGGGGGATCAGCCCCAGCATTTT